These 22 T cell receptor beta chains originate from one sample sequenced in a study of T cells in Graves' hyperthyroidism and ophthalmopathy. Template material for amplifying TCR beta CDR3 regions consisted of RNA transcripts. The HTBI primer set drove a first-round RT-PCR of the TCR CDR3. TCRdb processed the multiplex PCR reads anew with MiXCR; each CDR3 protein has one entry. The sample yields fewer than 400,000 distinct CDR3 sequences, 15% to 19% seen once. The sequencing input was blood. The receptors shown here come from a woman under 30 with Graves' hyperthyroidism that later progressed to Graves' ophthalmopathy.

The chain employs TRBV14 and TRBJ2-2; 12 bases agree with TRBD2. This CDR3 is 15 amino acids long. Germline CDR1 and CDR2: SGHDN and FVKESK. J lost 6 bases, V lost 6 bases, and 5 bases had no gene match. The CDR3 nucleotides are TGTGCCAGCAGACCTAGCGGGAGGGCCCCCGGGGAGCTGTTTTTT. Protein product: CASRPSGRAPGELFF.

This clonotype was seen ten or more times. The chain is built from TRBV20-1 and TRBJ1-1, with D unresolved. V shed 3 bases and J shed 5 bases, with 13 bases lying between them. The CDR3 loop spans 13 amino acids. CDR1 and CDR2 from the germline V gene are DFQATT and SNEGSKA (reference sequence). The CDR3 nucleotides read TGCAGTGCTAGGATAGTGGTCGGGACTGAAGCTTTCTTT. Its protein product is CSARIVVGTEAFF.

In this sample, this clonotype turned up many times. The gene calls are TRBV6-2 or TRBV6-3 and TRBJ2-1, with D possibly being TRBD2 (6 bases). V was shortened by 7 bases and J by 4 bases, with 11 bases between the two germline ends. From germline, CDR1 is MNHEY and CDR2 SVGEGT. The CDR3 covers 13 residues. Here the CDR3 reads CASKAGHYNEQFF. The DNA of the CDR3 is TGTGCCAGCAAGGCGGGGCATTACAATGAGCAGTTCTTC.

The table lists this clonotype with many counts. The V gene is TRBV6-1, the J gene TRBJ2-7; D gene uncertain. V was cut by 7 bases and J by 0 bases, with 10 bases left in between. Germline V gene data show CDR1 as MNHNS and CDR2 as SASEGT. CDR3 length equals 13 residues. The CDR3 DNA is TGTGCCAGCACATCAGTTACCTCCTACGAGCAGTACTTC. This codes for CASTSVTSYEQYF.

The gene calls are TRBV4-3 and TRBJ2-7; 8 bases are a match to TRBD1. Per the germline V gene, CDR1 is LGHNA and CDR2 is YSLEER. This CDR3 region has 15 residues. The V segment lost 4 bases and the J segment 7 bases; nucleotides outside the gene matches: 12. DNA of the CDR3: TGCGCCAGCAGCCCGGACAGGGAGGCCGAGTGGGAGCAGTACTTC. It codes for CASSPDREAEWEQYF.

This clonotype appeared once. This chain connects TRBV7-9 to TRBJ2-7, with TRBD2 matching over 11 bases. Germline CDR1 reads SEHNR; CDR2 reads FQNEAQ (reference sequence). CDR3 size: 16 residues. Trimming took 3 bases from V and 5 from J; bases not matched to a gene: 9. The CDR3 sequence is CASSFTLAGGQDEQYF. In DNA form, the CDR3 reads TGTGCCAGCAGCTTCACCTTAGCGGGAGGGCAGGACGAGCAGTACTTC.

About this clonotype itself: Germline is not matched at one junction end, which may reflect a read error. The chain employs TRBV13 and TRBJ2-2; 9 bases fit TRBD1. The CDR3 has 18 amino acids. Germline V CDR1 and CDR2: PRHDT, FYEKMQ (reference sequence). The CDR3 spells CASSLTWGQGPNTGELFF. The CDR3 DNA reads TGTGCCAGCAGCTTGACCTGGGGACAGGGTCCGAACACCGGGGAACTGTTTTTT.

The chain links TRBV5-6 to TRBJ2-5; 8 positions agree with TRBD1. Germline assignment: CDR1 SGHDT and CDR2 YYEEEE. CDR3 size: 16 residues. The V gene end was trimmed by 3 bases and the J gene end by 4 bases; junction bases not matched to a gene: 11. CDR3 residues: CASSSGQVPWRETQYF. In DNA, the CDR3 is TGTGCCAGCAGCTCGGGACAGGTTCCTTGGCGAGAGACCCAGTACTTC.

This clonotype was seen ten or more times. The CDR3 nucleotides are TGCAGTGCTAGAGCTGGGGGGCTCACAGATACGCAGTATTTT. Its translation is CSARAGGLTDTQYF. V and J are TRBV20-1 and TRBJ2-3; D may be TRBD1 or TRBD2 (6 bases each). Germline V lookup: CDR1 DFQATT, CDR2 SNEGSKA (reference sequence). V shed 1 base and J shed 2 bases, with 10 bases lying between them. The CDR3 runs 14 residues.

This clonotype has at least ten counts. The genes are TRBV27 and TRBJ2-1; a weak D match, TRBD2 (6 bases). V lost 4 bases and J lost 7, with 8 bases in between. CDR3 length: 12 amino acids. The germline CDR1 and CDR2 sequences are MNHEY and SMNVEV (reference sequence). The CDR3 here is CASSWDFNEQFF. The CDR3 DNA follows: TGTGCCAGCAGTTGGGACTTTAATGAGCAGTTCTTC.

The V gene is TRBV6-1, the J gene TRBJ2-7; TRBD2 is a possible D gene (6 bases). This CDR3 has 15 amino acids. Germline V gene sequence: CDR1 MNHNS, CDR2 SASEGT. Trimming removed 6 bases from V and 3 bases from J, with 18 bases in between. In nucleotides, the CDR3 is TGTGCCAGCAGGGCGGGGAGAAGTAGCTTCTACGAGCAGTACTTC. Translating it yields CASRAGRSSFYEQYF.

This clonotype is a singleton in its sample. This chain links TRBV19 with TRBJ2-7; the D gene is possibly TRBD2 (7 bases). The CDR3 is 14 amino acids. Germline CDR1 and CDR2: LNHDA and SQIVND (reference sequence). V lost 8 bases and J 0 bases, leaving 14 bases between the germline ends. In DNA form, the CDR3 reads TGTGCCAGTGGGGGGGGCGGGATCTCCTACGAGCAGTACTTC. Translated, it gives CASGGGGISYEQYF. Full variable domain (missing parts from reference TRBV19 and TRBJ2-7): DGGITQSPKYLFRKEGQNVTLSCEQNLNHDAMYWYRQDPGQGLRLIYYSQIVNDFQKGDIAEGYSVSREKKESFPLTVTSAQKNPTAFYLCASGGGGISYEQYFGPGTRLTVT.

This clonotype was counted a few times. The chain uses TRBV28 and TRBJ1-1; 7 nucleotides match TRBD1. The CDR3 is 12 residues long. J gave up 1 base and V 8 bases, and 1 base lay outside the gene matches. CDR1 MDHEN and CDR2 SYDVKM come from the germline V gene. The CDR3 DNA reads as TGTGCCAGCTGGACAGGGAACACTGAAGCTTTCTTT. Translating it yields CASWTGNTEAFF.

The table lists this clonotype with many counts. The chain is built from TRBV12-3 or TRBV12-4 and TRBJ1-2, with 7 bases aligning to TRBD1. The CDR3 has 15 residues. The V and J ends lost 3 bases and 1 base, in that order; junction bases with no gene match: 5. CDR3 amino acids: CASSFEDRRNYGYTF. CDR3 DNA: TGTGCCAGCAGTTTCGAGGACAGGCGTAACTATGGCTACACCTTC.

This clonotype came up a few times. The rearrangement uses TRBV6-1 and TRBJ2-7, with D uncertain. This CDR3 region has 14 residues. The germline V gene has CDR1 MNHNS and CDR2 SASEGT. With 2 bases removed from V and 2 bases from J, the gap between germline ends came to 10 bases. The CDR3 spells CASSETDGTYEQYF. CDR3 in DNA: TGTGCCAGCAGTGAAACGGACGGAACCTACGAGCAGTACTTC.

At least ten counts were recorded for this clonotype. The CDR3 spells CASSLEQSYNEQFF. CDR3 in DNA: TGCGCCAGCAGCTTGGAACAGTCATACAATGAGCAGTTCTTC. This rearrangement joins TRBV5-1 to TRBJ2-1; unclear D gene. In germline, CDR1 is SGHRS, CDR2 YFSETQ. The CDR3 is 14 amino acids. Trimming left V 0 bases short and J 4 bases short, with 8 bases between.

This clonotype has ten or more counts. The chain couples TRBV13 to TRBJ2-1; 7 nucleotides agree with TRBD1. The CDR3 loop spans 19 amino acids. CDR1 and CDR2 from the germline V gene are PRHDT and FYEKMQ (reference sequence). After removal of 1 base from V and 2 bases from J, the junction contained 14 bases not matched to a gene. The CDR3 reads CASSLDGTAAPHPYNEQFF. The CDR3, as DNA: TGTGCCAGCAGCTTAGACGGGACAGCAGCTCCACACCCCTACAATGAGCAGTTCTTC. Drawing the rest from reference TRBV13 and TRBJ2-1, the complete variable domain is AAGVIQSPRHLIKEKRETATLKCYPIPRHDTVYWYQQGPGQDPQFLISFYEKMQSDKGSIPDRFSAQQFSDYHSELNMSSLELGDSALYFCASSLDGTAAPHPYNEQFFGPGTRLTVL.

This clonotype was recorded at least ten times. V usage is TRBV7-9 and J usage is TRBJ2-7; D gene ambiguous. The germline V gene encodes CDR1 SEHNR and CDR2 FQNEAQ (reference sequence). The CDR3 consists of 15 residues. V lost 0 bases and J 0 bases, leaving 9 bases between the germline ends. The CDR3: CASSLAGPSSYEQYF. DNA of the CDR3: TGTGCCAGCAGCTTAGCAGGGCCGAGCTCCTACGAGCAGTACTTC.

This clonotype has at least ten counts. The J gene is TRBJ2-3, the V gene TRBV2; a weak D match, TRBD2 (5 bases). Germline-derived CDR1 and CDR2 are SNHLY and FYNNEI. The CDR3 length is 13 residues. With 8 bases removed from V and 4 bases from J, the gap between germline ends came to 13 bases. DNA of the CDR3: TGTGCCAGCCTACGCTCGGAGGCAGATACGCAGTATTTT. Protein: CASLRSEADTQYF.

In this sample, this clonotype turned up many times. V usage is TRBV20-1 and J usage is TRBJ2-7; 11 bases fit TRBD2. The V segment lost 6 bases and the J segment 5 bases; nucleotides outside the gene matches: 12. Germline loops: CDR1 DFQATT, CDR2 SNEGSKA (reference sequence). CDR3 length: 15 residues. The CDR3 nucleotides are TGCAGTGCCATGGCCACTAGCGGGGGCGGCGACGAGCAGTACTTC. Residues: CSAMATSGGGDEQYF.

This chain joins TRBV5-6 and TRBJ2-7; 11 bases match TRBD1. The CDR3 is 15 amino acids. V lost 0 bases, J lost 4 bases, and 3 bases stayed unmatched. The germline V gene has CDR1 SGHDT and CDR2 YYEEEE. The CDR3 sequence is CASSLGTGGFYEQYF. The CDR3, as DNA: TGTGCCAGCAGCTTGGGGACAGGGGGCTTTTACGAGCAGTACTTC.

The chain has TRBV6-1 and TRBJ2-3; the D gene is possibly TRBD2 (5 bases). V lost 7 bases and J 3 bases, leaving 14 bases between the germline ends. CDR3 length: 14 residues. CDR1 and CDR2 (germline): MNHNS, SASEGT. CDR3 nucleotide sequence: TGTGCCAGCAACCTTGGACTTGTGACAGATACGCAGTATTTT. This translates into CASNLGLVTDTQYF.